Listed here are 5 T cell receptor beta chains from one sample, sequenced in a study of blood T cell repertoires in COVID-19. This table comes from immunoSEQ multiplex PCR, and its TCRdb copy is limited to in-frame clones, with some not included. Of fewer than 350,000 clones in the sample, 86% are singletons; the top ten hold approximately 12%. Sequencing was carried out using peripheral blood. The receptor set was obtained from a woman in her 30s with COVID-19, enrolled during active disease.

V and J are TRBV28 and TRBJ1-5; 8 nucleotides line up with TRBD1. Looked up from germline, CDR1 is MDHEN and CDR2 is SYDVKM. This CDR3 region has 15 residues. The V segment lost 6 bases and the J segment 6 bases; nucleotides outside the gene matches: 10. CDR3: CASSHTGTGGQPQHF. DNA of the CDR3: TGTGCCAGCAGCCACACGGGAACAGGGGGTCAGCCCCAGCATTTT.

The J gene is TRBJ1-1, the V gene TRBV5-6; D ambiguous. The germline CDR1 and CDR2 sequences are SGHDT and YYEEEE. This CDR3 region has 15 residues. Trimming took 3 bases from V and 6 from J, leaving 18 bases between them. As DNA, the CDR3 is TGTGCCAGCAGCTCACCGTCTTCGGGTCTCCCTGAAGCTTTCTTT. Its protein is CASSSPSSGLPEAFF.

The gene calls are TRBV11-2 and TRBJ2-1, with 9 bases matching TRBD2. The trim removed 4 bases at V and 6 bases at J, leaving 7 bases unmatched. The germline gives CDR1 SGHAT, CDR2 FQNNGV. The CDR3 contains 15 residues. The CDR3 spells CASSWASGGTNEQFF. Here the CDR3 DNA reads TGTGCCAGCAGCTGGGCCAGCGGGGGGACCAATGAGCAGTTCTTC.

V is TRBV3-1 (or the pseudogene TRBV3-2) and J is TRBJ1-2; D is uncertain. CDR3 size: 12 residues. The V and J ends lost 0 bases and 11 bases respectively, with 10 bases between them. Germline V gene sequence: CDR1 LGHDT, CDR2 YNNKEL (reference sequence). CDR3 in amino acids: CASSQDWAAYTF. The CDR3 DNA sequence: TGTGCCAGCAGCCAAGATTGGGCAGCATACACCTTC.

The rearrangement uses TRBV20-1 and TRBJ1-5, with D perhaps matching TRBD1 (6 bases). Trimming shortened V by 3 bases and J by 3 bases, and 15 bases separated the two germline ends. This CDR3 has 15 amino acids. Germline V lookup: CDR1 DFQATT, CDR2 SNEGSKA (reference sequence). The CDR3 is CSASGDNRANQPQHF. CDR3 DNA: TGCAGTGCTAGTGGAGATAACAGGGCCAATCAGCCCCAGCATTTT.